These 17 T cell receptor beta chains were all obtained from the same sample, sequenced in a study of T cell changes during pregnancy in multiple sclerosis. The assay was immunoSEQ multiplex PCR, and TCRdb's table has in-frame clones only and misses some. The repertoire holds about 60,000 clones, 85% to 95% seen once, with 3% to 4.5% in the top ten. Sequencing used CD8+ T cells from peripheral blood mononuclear cells, obtained in the second trimester of pregnancy. These receptors were obtained from a female donor with multiple sclerosis, enrolled in a pregnancy study.

This chain links TRBV5-1 with TRBJ2-1; D unclear. V shed 0 bases and J shed 0 bases, with 4 bases lying between them. The germline CDR1 and CDR2 sequences are SGHRS and YFSETQ. The CDR3 spans 14 residues. CDR3 in amino acids: CASSLGSSYNEQFF. CDR3 bases: TGCGCCAGCAGCTTGGGGAGCTCCTACAATGAGCAGTTCTTC.

The genes are TRBV7-6 and TRBJ2-1, with TRBD2 matching 8 bases. CDR1 is SGHVS and CDR2 is FNYEAQ in the germline V gene. The ends lost 5 bases at V and 7 bases at J; junction bases unmatched: 7. This CDR3 contains 14 residues. CDR3 sequence (DNA): TGTGCCAGCAGCCCCCTCGGGAGGGAAAATGAGCAGTTCTTC. This codes for CASSPLGRENEQFF.

The chain employs TRBV27 and TRBJ2-7; maybe TRBD2 (5 bases). The germline CDR1 and CDR2 sequences are MNHEY and SMNVEV (reference sequence). CDR3 length equals 13 residues. V lost 5 bases to trimming and J lost 2 bases, with 10 bases between them. DNA of the CDR3: TGTGCCAGCAGTCCCGGGGTTACCTACGAGCAGTACTTC. Its translation is CASSPGVTYEQYF.

The chain has TRBV4-1 and TRBJ2-3; TRBD2 matches at 14 bases. Germline values: CDR1 MGHRA, CDR2 YSYEKL. The CDR3 runs to 16 residues. The ends lost 2 bases at V and 6 bases at J; junction bases unmatched: 4. In DNA form, the CDR3 reads TGCGCCAGCAGCCAAAGACTAGCGGGAGGGCTGGATACGCAGTATTTT. It translates to CASSQRLAGGLDTQYF.

This sequence joins TRBV4-3 and TRBJ2-3; D gene ambiguous. V gave up 1 base and J gave up 0 bases, with 5 bases separating them. This CDR3 contains 14 residues. Looked up from germline, CDR1 is LGHNA and CDR2 is YSLEER. The CDR3 coding sequence is TGCGCCAGCAGCCAAGGGCCTAGCACAGATACGCAGTATTTT. Amino acid sequence: CASSQGPSTDTQYF.

The rearrangement joins TRBV9 to TRBJ1-2; D is perhaps TRBD1 (5 bases). V was clipped by 0 bases and J by 4 bases, with 10 bases between them. CDR1 and CDR2 (germline): SGDLS, YYNGEE. The CDR3 loop spans 14 amino acids. CDR3 protein: CASSVGGGSYGYTF. DNA of the CDR3: TGTGCCAGCAGCGTAGGGGGGGGGTCCTATGGCTACACCTTC.

The rearrangement links TRBV6-4 to TRBJ2-1, with TRBD2 identical over 10 bases. V lost 2 bases to trimming and J lost 5 bases; unmatched junction nucleotides: 3. Germline V lookup: CDR1 MRHNA, CDR2 SNTAGT. The CDR3 loop spans 15 amino acids. The CDR3 DNA is TGTGCCAGCAGTGACCAGCGGGGGGGCCACAATGAGCAGTTCTTC. This encodes CASSDQRGGHNEQFF.

V gene TRBV30 combines with J gene TRBJ2-2; D is uncertain. V was cut by 4 bases and J by 2 bases, with 11 bases left in between. The CDR3 contains 14 residues. CDR1 is GTSNPN, CDR2 SVGIG, per germline (reference sequence). CDR3 sequence (DNA): TGTGCCTGGACTAGTATACTAAACACCGGGGAGCTGTTTTTT. Translation: CAWTSILNTGELFF.

The chain combines TRBV7-9 with TRBJ1-1; D remains ambiguous. This CDR3 region has 12 residues. V was trimmed by 1 base and J by 8 bases, leaving 8 bases between them. Germline V gene data show CDR1 as SEHNR and CDR2 as FQNEAQ (reference sequence). CDR3 loop: CASSLGGLEAFF. The CDR3 nucleotides read TGTGCCAGCAGCTTAGGCGGACTAGAAGCTTTCTTT.

The rearrangement links TRBV15 to TRBJ2-1; D is unclear. Deletions cut 7 bases from V and 4 bases from J, with 5 bases between. This CDR3 spans 11 amino acids. Germline V CDR1 and CDR2: LNHNV, YYDKDF (reference sequence). The CDR3 DNA reads TGTGCCACCATATCGTACAATGAGCAGTTCTTC. Translating it yields CATISYNEQFF.

This chain links TRBV7-9 with TRBJ2-1; 13 bases map to TRBD2. V lost 4 bases to trimming and J lost 10 bases; unmatched junction nucleotides: 10. The CDR3 runs 16 residues. CDR1 is SEHNR and CDR2 is FQNEAQ in the germline V gene (reference sequence). CDR3 DNA sequence: TGTGCCAGCAGCTGGAGCGGGACTAGCGGGGCCCAGGAGCAGTTCTTC. Its translation is CASSWSGTSGAQEQFF.

Only one count was recorded for this clone. This rearrangement joins TRBV2 to TRBJ2-5; TRBD2 matches at 10 bases. Germline trimming cut 6 bases from V and 5 bases from J; bases unmatched to any gene: 12. This CDR3 is built from 16 residues. From germline, CDR1 is SNHLY and CDR2 FYNNEI. CDR3 protein: CASRRSGGAILETQYF. The CDR3 DNA follows: TGTGCCAGCAGGAGGAGCGGGGGGGCTATCTTGGAGACCCAGTACTTC.

The chain uses TRBV19 and TRBJ1-1; D remains unclear. Per germline, CDR1 LNHDA and CDR2 SQIVND (reference sequence). The V gene lost 10 bases and the J gene lost 7 bases, with 13 bases spanning the gap. The CDR3 is 11 residues long. The CDR3 loop is CATRTNGEAFF. In nucleotides, the CDR3 is TGTGCCACTCGAACCAACGGTGAAGCTTTCTTT.

The chain carries TRBV7-3 and TRBJ2-3, with 12 bases fitting TRBD2. Germline V gene lookup returns CDR1 SGHTA and CDR2 FQGTGA. V lost 4 bases, J lost 8 bases, and 10 bases stayed unmatched. The CDR3 extends over 16 amino acids. The CDR3 region is CASSSIGTSGPLTQYF. The CDR3 nucleotides are TGTGCCAGCAGCTCCATCGGGACTAGCGGGCCGCTTACGCAGTATTTT.

The rearrangement uses TRBV7-9 and TRBJ2-1; D remains ambiguous. Trimming stripped 1 base from V and 0 bases from J, with 13 bases between. CDR1 is SEHNR, CDR2 FQNEAQ, per germline (reference sequence). The CDR3 totals 17 residues. This CDR3 reads CASSLGKHSSSYNEQFF. The DNA for the CDR3 is TGTGCCAGCAGCTTAGGTAAGCACAGCAGCTCCTACAATGAGCAGTTCTTC.

CDR3 nucleotides: TGTGCCAGTAGTATCGAGGACTGGGAAGGGACTGAAGCTTTCTTT. Its protein product is CASSIEDWEGTEAFF. The chain combines TRBV19 with TRBJ1-1; D not certain. CDR1 LNHDA and CDR2 SQIVND come from the germline V gene (reference sequence). V lost 3 bases to trimming and J lost 5 bases, with 16 bases between them. The CDR3 is 15 residues long. Full variable domain (missing parts from reference TRBV19 and TRBJ1-1): DGGITQSPKYLFRKEGQNVTLSCEQNLNHDAMYWYRQDPGQGLRLIYYSQIVNDFQKGDIAEGYSVSREKKESFPLTVTSAQKNPTAFYLCASSIEDWEGTEAFFGQGTRLTVV.

This clone occurred once. The genes are TRBV20-1 and TRBJ2-1; the D is unclear. The CDR3 is made up of 11 amino acids. Per germline, CDR1 DFQATT and CDR2 SNEGSKA (reference sequence). V was trimmed by 0 bases and J by 10 bases, leaving 7 bases between them. The DNA of the CDR3 is TGCAGTGCTAGAGATGTAGCCGAGCAGTTCTTC. Its translation is CSARDVAEQFF.